What follows are 12 T cell receptor beta chains derived from one specimen sequenced in a study of blood T cell repertoires in COVID-19. Using immunoSEQ multiplex PCR, the repertoire was profiled, and TCRdb retains in-frame clones only, with some absent. The table lists some 87,000 clones, around 76% of them singletons. What was sequenced was peripheral blood. These receptors all stem from a woman aged 80 or older with active or convalescent COVID-19.

This clone showed up just a few times. The rearrangement uses TRBV7-9 and TRBJ2-7; TRBD1 agrees at 7 bases. This CDR3 contains 14 residues. Per germline, CDR1 SEHNR and CDR2 FQNEAQ (reference sequence). V shed 5 bases and J 0 bases; nucleotides not matched to a gene: 4. This CDR3 is CASSRRDSSYEQYF. The CDR3 DNA follows: TGTGCCAGCAGCCGCCGGGACAGCTCCTACGAGCAGTACTTC. Using reference TRBV7-9 and TRBJ2-7 for the parts outside the CDR3, the full variable domain is DTGVSQNPRHKITKRGQNVTFRCDPISEHNRLYWYRQTLGQGPEFLTYFQNEAQLEKSRLLSDRFSAERPKGSFSTLEIQRTEQGDSAMYLCASSRRDSSYEQYFGPGTRLTVT.

In this sample, this clone turned up a few times. The chain carries TRBV7-2 and TRBJ1-6; no reliable D call. Deletions cut 5 bases from V and 12 bases from J, with 8 bases between. Germline V gene sequence: CDR1 SGHTA, CDR2 FQGNSA. The CDR3 totals 11 residues. CDR3: CASSPGLPLHF. DNA of the CDR3: TGTGCCAGCAGCCCCGGTTTACCCCTCCACTTT.

CDR3 residues: CASSFQVSTDTQYF. CDR3 nucleotide sequence: TGTGCCAGCAGTTTTCAGGTTAGCACAGATACGCAGTATTTT. The chain is built from TRBV6-2 or TRBV6-3 and TRBJ2-3; D not resolved. CDR1 is MNHEY and CDR2 is SVGEGT in the germline V gene. The CDR3 sequence is 14 residues long. The V end was cut by 4 bases, the J end by 0 bases, with 8 bases between.

J is TRBJ1-2 and V is TRBV18, with D hard to call. The ends were cut back, 0 bases at V and 8 bases at J, with 16 bases in the middle. Germline CDR1 is KGHSH and CDR2 is LQKENI. CDR3 length: 15 residues. The CDR3, as DNA: TGTGCCAGCTCACCACCCCCCCCACGGGTCGGAGGCTACACCTTC. Translation gives CASSPPPPRVGGYTF.

The chain recombines TRBV2 with TRBJ1-5; 9 nucleotides match TRBD1. This CDR3 region has 16 residues. V gave up 6 bases and J gave up 4 bases; unmatched junction bases: 10. In germline, CDR1 is SNHLY, CDR2 FYNNEI. CDR3: CASRETGGAGNQPQHF. As DNA, the CDR3 is TGTGCCAGCAGGGAAACAGGGGGCGCAGGGAATCAGCCCCAGCATTTT. Full variable domain (outside the CDR3, taken from reference TRBV2 and TRBJ1-5): EPEVTQTPSHQVTQMGQEVILRCVPISNHLYFYWYRQILGQKVEFLVSFYNNEISEKSEIFDDQFSVERPDGSNFTLKIRSTKLEDSAMYFCASRETGGAGNQPQHFGDGTRLSIL.

This sequence joins TRBV28 and TRBJ1-4, with D perhaps TRBD1 (5 bases). Germline V gene data show CDR1 as MDHEN and CDR2 as SYDVKM. Trimming cost V 0 bases and J 4 bases, with 9 bases left between them. The CDR3 consists of 15 residues. CDR3 DNA sequence: TGTGCCAGCAGTTTATGGACAGAAATTAATGAAAAACTGTTTTTT. Encoded protein: CASSLWTEINEKLFF.

The chain recombines TRBV5-1 with TRBJ1-1; the match to TRBD1 covers 12 bases. Germline V gene sequence: CDR1 SGHRS, CDR2 YFSETQ. The V gene end was trimmed by 6 bases and the J gene end by 9 bases; junction bases not matched to a gene: 12. CDR3 size: 15 residues. The CDR3 DNA is TGCGCCAGCACACCAGAGGGACAGGGGGCGCGTAAAGCTTTCTTT. Encoded protein: CASTPEGQGARKAFF.

This clone was seen a few times. This sequence joins TRBV5-1 and TRBJ2-2; possibly TRBD2 for D (6 bases). Germline CDR1 reads SGHRS; CDR2 reads YFSETQ. Trimming removed 7 bases from V and 4 bases from J, with 8 bases in between. There are 12 residues in the CDR3. CDR3 amino acids: CASGTLTGELFF. CDR3 coding DNA: TGCGCCAGCGGGACTCTCACCGGGGAGCTGTTTTTT.

This clone came up a few times. This chain connects TRBV7-3 to TRBJ2-2; TRBD1 matches at 7 bases. Germline V gene data show CDR1 as SGHTA and CDR2 as FQGTGA. The ends lost 1 base at V and 4 bases at J; junction bases unmatched: 6. This CDR3 contains 16 residues. The CDR3 sequence: CASSLMGQLSTGELFF. DNA for the CDR3: TGTGCCAGCAGCTTAATGGGACAGCTGTCCACCGGGGAGCTGTTTTTT.

The chain employs TRBV11-2 and TRBJ2-3; 9 bases are shared with TRBD2. The ends lost 0 bases at V and 7 bases at J; junction bases unmatched: 8. The CDR3 extends over 16 amino acids. CDR1 is SGHAT and CDR2 is FQNNGV in the germline V gene. The CDR3 is CASSLDLGTSRNTQYF. The CDR3, as DNA: TGTGCCAGCAGCTTAGATTTGGGGACTAGCAGAAATACGCAGTATTTT.

The chain combines TRBV18 with TRBJ1-4, with 8 bases aligning to TRBD1. CDR1 is KGHSH, CDR2 LQKENI, per germline. V shed 4 bases, J shed 5 bases, and the junction held 6 bases outside the gene matches. The CDR3 length is 15 residues. This CDR3 reads CASSLPGQANEKLFF. In nucleotides, the CDR3 is TGTGCCAGCTCACTTCCGGGACAGGCAAATGAAAAACTGTTTTTT.

V is TRBV7-2 and J is TRBJ2-7; TRBD1 matches 9 bases. This CDR3 is 15 amino acids long. V was pared by 5 bases and J by 3 bases, with 8 bases of the junction left unmatched. Germline values: CDR1 SGHTA, CDR2 FQGNSA. CDR3 DNA sequence: TGTGCCAGCAGCCCAAGGACAGGGGCCCGCTACGAGCAGTACTTC. Translated: CASSPRTGARYEQYF.